This T cell receptor beta chain was profiled in a study of T cells in Graves' hyperthyroidism and ophthalmopathy. Study findings and constraints: Ophthalmopathy was identified by the model a median approximately six months ahead of onset. Ophthalmopathy was distinguished from stable hyperthyroidism by 13 V-J signatures.

Used for diagnoses were clinical symptoms, serum thyroxine and TRAb, thyroid ultrasound and orbital computed tomography. The source of the PBMCs was 10 ml of fresh peripheral blood. Amplification of TCR beta CDR3 regions was performed using RNA transcripts as template. The HTBI primer set drove a first-round RT-PCR of the TCR CDR3. A single record per CDR3 protein comes from TCRdb applying MiXCR to the multiplex PCR reads. The sample lists a few hundred thousand distinct CDR3 sequences, around 15% occurring once. The CDR3 loop spans 13 amino acids. The V and J ends lost 1 base and 0 bases respectively, with 7 bases between them. CDR1 and CDR2 from the germline V gene are DFQATT and SNEGSKA (reference sequence). As to this clonotype: The antigen is unknown.

This chain uses TRBV20-1 with TRBJ2-7; weak D call: TRBD2 (6 bases). This receptor was identified in a woman aged 40-49 years with Graves' ophthalmopathy. Sequencing was performed on blood. This chain's CDR3 is CSARGTTSYEQYF. The CDR3 DNA is TGCAGTGCTAGAGGGACTACCTCCTACGAGCAGTACTTC.